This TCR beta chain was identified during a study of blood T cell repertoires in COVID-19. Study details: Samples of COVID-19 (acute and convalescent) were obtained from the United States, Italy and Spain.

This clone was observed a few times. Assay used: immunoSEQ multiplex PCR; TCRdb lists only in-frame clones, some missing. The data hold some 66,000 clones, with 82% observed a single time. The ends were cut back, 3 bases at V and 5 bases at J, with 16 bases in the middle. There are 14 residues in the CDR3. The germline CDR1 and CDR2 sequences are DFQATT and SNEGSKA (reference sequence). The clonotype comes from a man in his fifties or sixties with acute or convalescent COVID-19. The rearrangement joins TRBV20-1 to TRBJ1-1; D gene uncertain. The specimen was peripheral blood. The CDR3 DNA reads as TGCAGTGCTAGTGGAGTTCGGAGAAGGACTGAAGCTTTCTTT. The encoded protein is CSASGVRRRTEAFF.